This paragraph covers one T cell receptor (beta chain) sequence. The V segment lost 5 bases and the J segment 6 bases; nucleotides outside the gene matches: 13. Per the germline V gene, CDR1 is SEHNR and CDR2 is FQNEAQ (reference sequence). The CDR3 loop spans 16 amino acids. The data stem from a study of blood T cells in healthy people across ages. Study-level information: About one barcoded beta molecule was captured per two T cells (by template switching).

A second PCR, run for roughly 6 to 11 cycles, used a sample-barcoded 5' primer plus a J-beta primer mix. TCRdb called the 5' RACE reads again in MiXCR, with one record for every CDR3 protein. This sample carries 1 million or so distinct CDR3 sequences, roughly a quarter of them seen once, and the ten largest clones take around 0.75%. The sample was also reused in another study, on T cells of mothers and their children. This second study says: Evidence of persistent microchimeric T cell clones was absent.

This TCR derives from a girl aged 2-15 years in good health. The chain has TRBV7-9 and TRBJ2-7; 10 bases align to TRBD2. The sample was blood. DNA for the CDR3: TGTGCCAGCAGCCTCTTGAGCCTAGCGGGAGCAGGCGAGCAGTACTTC. Translated: CASSLLSLAGAGEQYF.